The clone carrying this TCR beta chain was seen at least ten times. The antigen remains undetermined. The record originates from a study of response to subunit inactivated influenza vaccine. This CDR3 comprises 13 residues. Per germline, CDR1 SGHVS and CDR2 FQNEAQ. V dropped 4 bases and J dropped 6; count of bases not matched to a gene: 3. A single record per CDR3 protein comes from TCRdb applying MiXCR to the RT-PCR reads. The table lists about 480,000 distinct CDR3 sequences, roughly 11% of them singletons. Findings of the study overall: A suggestion made by the authors is that each seasonal influenza vaccination recruits few new T cells.

The sequenced sample was PBMCs from blood, obtained 35 to 45 days after vaccination. The V and J genes are TRBV7-8 and TRBJ2-3; TRBD1 agrees at 8 bases. The source of this sequence is a man aged 50-59 years who received an inactivated influenza vaccine. The CDR3 coding sequence is TGTGCCAGCAGCTATGGACAGGGCGATACGCAGTATTTT. Translation gives CASSYGQGDTQYF.